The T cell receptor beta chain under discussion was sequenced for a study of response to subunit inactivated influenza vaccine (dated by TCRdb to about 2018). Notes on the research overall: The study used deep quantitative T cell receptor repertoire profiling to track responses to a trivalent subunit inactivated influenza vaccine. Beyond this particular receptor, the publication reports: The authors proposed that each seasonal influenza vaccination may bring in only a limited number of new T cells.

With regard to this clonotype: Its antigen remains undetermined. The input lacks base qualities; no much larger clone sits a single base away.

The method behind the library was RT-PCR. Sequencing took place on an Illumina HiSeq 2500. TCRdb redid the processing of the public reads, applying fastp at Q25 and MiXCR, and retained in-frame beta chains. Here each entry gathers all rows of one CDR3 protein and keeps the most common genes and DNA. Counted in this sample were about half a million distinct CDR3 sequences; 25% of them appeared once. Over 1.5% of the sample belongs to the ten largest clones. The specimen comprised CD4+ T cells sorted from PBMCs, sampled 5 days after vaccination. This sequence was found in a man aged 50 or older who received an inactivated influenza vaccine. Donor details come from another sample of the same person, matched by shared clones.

The base sequence is TGTGCCAGCAGTTTAAAGACTAGCCCAACAGATACGCAGTATTTT. This codes for CASSLKTSPTDTQYF. Rearrangement joined TRBV12-3 or TRBV12-4 to TRBJ2-3, and 7 bases in between align with TRBD2. Clipping removes 2 bases from V and 3 bases from J, with 5 as the unmatched junction base count. The CDR3 sequence holds 15 residues, the cysteine and phenylalanine included. Only CDR3 DNA is held: 45 bases, read in frame from base 1.